This T cell receptor (beta chain) was captured by sequencing in a study of response to subunit inactivated influenza vaccine. CDR3 length: 14 amino acids. The junction had 6 bases not matched to a gene; V was cut back by 0 bases and J by 9 bases. Germline V gene data show CDR1 as SGDLS and CDR2 as YYNGEE. Via MiXCR, TCRdb re-called the RT-PCR reads, giving one row per CDR3 protein. Of 150,000 to 200,000 distinct CDR3 sequences in the sample, 10% to 15% were seen once. These same data were also listed under a study on T cells expressing NK-cell markers. Per that paper: Template switching by 5'RACE with UMIs generated the TCR beta cDNA. Investigators obtained TCR beta repertoires from sorted CD3+CD56+NKG2C+, CD3+CD56+NKG2C- and CD3+CD56-NKG2C+ T cells. For six donors, the dominant NKG2C+ clonotypes made up about 1.0-7.5% of their CD8+ T cells.

The TCR sequence derives from a man in his fifties or sixties who received an inactivated influenza vaccine. The V gene is TRBV9, the J gene TRBJ2-1; 7 positions match TRBD2. This material consisted of CD8+ T cells sorted from PBMCs, taken 11 to 12 days after vaccination. CDR3 residues: CASSVVLASGEQFF. In nucleotides, the CDR3 is TGTGCCAGCAGCGTAGTACTAGCGAGTGGTGAGCAGTTCTTC.